One sample yielded the 24 T cell receptor beta chains listed below, sequenced in a study of cytomegalovirus exposure and HLA in healthy donors. Using immunoSEQ multiplex PCR, the repertoire was profiled, and TCRdb retains in-frame clones only, with some absent. The sample carries 150,000 to 200,000 clones, about 88% recorded once. The sequencing sample was made of PBMCs. These receptors originate from a woman aged 18-29 years in good health and CMV-seronegative.

The rearrangement joins TRBV23-1 to TRBJ2-7, with 7 nucleotides matching TRBD2. TRBV23-1 is given ORF status, its function remaining uncertain. The CDR3 totals 16 residues. The ends lost 3 bases at V and 2 bases at J; junction bases unmatched: 10. CDR3 in DNA: TGCGCCAGCAGTCATTGGGGGGGGACTTACACCTACGAGCAGTACTTC. This codes for CASSHWGGTYTYEQYF.

This clone was seen just once. The CDR3 sequence is CASSQDGGRVAGANVLTF. The CDR3 region has the DNA TGCGCCAGCAGCCAAGATGGGGGCCGCGTTGCTGGGGCCAACGTCCTGACTTTC. This chain connects TRBV4-3 to TRBJ2-6; tentative D call: TRBD1 (6 bases). There are 18 residues in the CDR3. Trimming pared 0 bases from V and 2 bases from J, leaving 14 bases between. In germline, CDR1 is LGHNA, CDR2 YSLEER.

The count of this clone is one. In the same sample, other DNA sequences code for this CDR3. The chain combines TRBV4-1 with TRBJ2-7, with unresolved D. V lost 0 bases, J lost 3 bases, and 6 bases lay in between. This CDR3 is 13 amino acids long. Germline V CDR1 and CDR2: MGHRA, YSYEKL. The CDR3 DNA reads TGCGCCAGCAGCCAAGAACCAGGCTACGAGCAGTACTTC. Protein sequence: CASSQEPGYEQYF.

With respect to this clone: The junction differs from germline at one of its ends, possibly a read error. This chain uses TRBV5-1 with TRBJ1-1; D not certain. Germline-derived CDR1 and CDR2 are SGHRS and YFSETQ. This CDR3 has 14 residues. CDR3 loop: CASNLIPGNTEAFF. The CDR3 DNA reads as TGCGCCAGCAACTTGATCCCGGGAAACACTGAAGCTTTCTTT.

The chain couples TRBV9 to TRBJ2-3; tentative D call: TRBD2 (6 bases). CDR1 is SGDLS, CDR2 YYNGEE, per germline. V gave up 4 bases and J gave up 0 bases, with 9 bases separating them. The CDR3 consists of 14 residues. The CDR3 coding sequence is TGTGCCAGCAGCCCGGGACTGAGCACAGATACGCAGTATTTT. Translation gives CASSPGLSTDTQYF.

The chain couples TRBV7-2 to TRBJ2-2; D possibly corresponds to TRBD1 (6 bases). CDR1 SGHTA and CDR2 FQGNSA come from the germline V gene. This CDR3 has 15 residues. Trimming removed 2 bases from V and 4 bases from J, with 11 bases in between. DNA of the CDR3: TGTGCCAGCAGCTTATGGGGGCAATCCACCGGGGAGCTGTTTTTT. Residues: CASSLWGQSTGELFF.

This clone occurred once. V usage is TRBV15 and J usage is TRBJ2-1, with a weak D call TRBD1 (5 bases). Germline V lookup: CDR1 LNHNV, CDR2 YYDKDF (reference sequence). This CDR3 has 16 residues. The V end lost 3 bases, the J end lost 0 bases, and 12 bases lay between the germline ends. In nucleotides, the CDR3 is TGTGCCACCAGCAGTCGCAGGGCCCACTCCTACAATGAGCAGTTCTTC. Its protein product is CATSSRRAHSYNEQFF.

The gene calls are TRBV28 and TRBJ1-3, with 7 bases that match TRBD1. Trimming took 2 bases from V and 4 from J; bases not matched to a gene: 8. The CDR3 runs to 16 residues. CDR1 is MDHEN, CDR2 SYDVKM, per germline. The CDR3: CASSLAAGGKGNTIYF. The DNA of the CDR3 is TGTGCCAGCAGTTTAGCGGCAGGGGGAAAGGGAAACACCATATATTTT.

The sample holds one count of this clone. The gene calls are TRBV18 and TRBJ1-5; 8 bases align to TRBD1. Looked up from germline, CDR1 is KGHSH and CDR2 is LQKENI. Trimming cost V 3 bases and J 0 bases; bases outside gene matches: 10. This CDR3 has 18 residues. CDR3 in amino acids: CASSPESPGGHSNQPQHF. For the CDR3, the DNA is TGTGCCAGCTCACCCGAGAGTCCAGGGGGCCATAGCAATCAGCCCCAGCATTTT.

The chain carries TRBV15 and TRBJ2-1, with D perhaps TRBD1 (5 bases). Trimming took 7 bases from V and 0 from J, leaving 13 bases between them. The CDR3 is made up of 15 amino acids. Germline CDR1 LNHNV, CDR2 YYDKDF (reference sequence). The CDR3: CATKKGQDSYNEQFF. The CDR3 DNA sequence: TGTGCCACCAAAAAGGGGCAGGACTCCTACAATGAGCAGTTCTTC.

This chain links TRBV5-4 with TRBJ1-5, with 7 bases fitting TRBD1. Trimming at V came to 3 bases and at J to 6 bases, leaving 9 bases not matched to a gene. Germline V gene data show CDR1 as SGHNT and CDR2 as YYREEE (reference sequence). CDR3 length: 15 residues. Here the CDR3 reads CASSSGTDPRQPQHF. The CDR3 DNA reads TGTGCCAGCAGCTCAGGGACAGACCCCCGTCAGCCCCAGCATTTT.

DNA of the CDR3: TGTGCCAGTAGCCAAACGGGGGCAGATACGCAGTATTTT. This translates into CASSQTGADTQYF. This chain links TRBV19 with TRBJ2-3, with D perhaps matching TRBD2 (6 bases). V was shortened by 6 bases and J by 4 bases, with 11 bases between the two germline ends. The CDR3 length is 13 residues. CDR1 is LNHDA and CDR2 is SQIVND in the germline V gene (reference sequence). Drawing the rest from reference TRBV19 and TRBJ2-3, the complete variable domain is DGGITQSPKYLFRKEGQNVTLSCEQNLNHDAMYWYRQDPGQGLRLIYYSQIVNDFQKGDIAEGYSVSREKKESFPLTVTSAQKNPTAFYLCASSQTGADTQYFGPGTRLTVL.

This clone has only one observation. The chain carries TRBV10-3 and TRBJ1-1; 11 positions match TRBD1. Trimming at V came to 7 bases and at J to 4 bases, leaving 5 bases not matched to a gene. CDR1 ENHRY and CDR2 SYGVKD come from the germline V gene. The CDR3 has 14 amino acids. CDR3 in DNA: TGTGCCATCACCACAGGACAGGGGGCCACTGAAGCTTTCTTT. This encodes CAITTGQGATEAFF.

V and J are TRBV30 and TRBJ1-2; 7 bases map to TRBD1. The CDR3 length is 12 residues. V shed 7 bases and J 8 bases; nucleotides not matched to a gene: 10. Looked up from germline, CDR1 is GTSNPN and CDR2 is SVGIG (reference sequence). This CDR3 reads CASLGQFLGYTF. CDR3 in DNA: TGTGCCTCCCTGGGACAGTTCCTCGGCTACACCTTC.

Concerning this clone: The same CDR3 is also encoded by other DNA sequences in this sample. The rearrangement links TRBV5-1 to TRBJ1-2; no clear D. This CDR3 region has 15 residues. V lost 0 bases, J lost 0 bases, and 9 bases lay in between. CDR1 and CDR2 (germline): SGHRS, YFSETQ. The CDR3 region is CASSLAGGTNYGYTF. The CDR3 DNA reads as TGCGCCAGCAGCTTGGCCGGCGGGACTAACTATGGCTACACCTTC. The whole variable domain, remainder taken from reference TRBV5-1 and TRBJ1-2, is KAGVTQTPRYLIKTRGQQVTLSCSPISGHRSVSWYQQTPGQGLQFLFEYFSETQRNKGNFPGRFSGRQFSNSRSEMNVSTLELGDSALYLCASSLAGGTNYGYTFGSGTRLTVV.

This chain links TRBV19 with TRBJ2-5; TRBD2 matches at 9 bases. With V trimmed by 9 bases and J by 4 bases, 12 bases remained unmatched. Germline lookup yields CDR1 LNHDA and CDR2 SQIVND (reference sequence). CDR3 size: 15 residues. For the CDR3, the DNA is TGTGCCAGCGCCGGGACTAGCTCTACTTCAGAGACCCAGTACTTC. Its translation is CASAGTSSTSETQYF.

This clone was seen a single time. The chain combines TRBV9 with TRBJ2-1, with a possible D match to TRBD2 (6 bases). The V gene's germline CDR1 is SGDLS and CDR2 YYNGEE. V was clipped by 0 bases and J by 5 bases, with 9 bases between them. The length of the CDR3 is 14 residues. The CDR3 DNA reads TGTGCCAGCAGCGTAGGCGGGACCCACAATGAGCAGTTCTTC. Translating it yields CASSVGGTHNEQFF.

The V call is TRBV7-2, the J call TRBJ1-1; D uncertain. This CDR3 is built from 13 residues. V lost 5 bases and J 0 bases, leaving 7 bases between the germline ends. Germline V gene lookup returns CDR1 SGHTA and CDR2 FQGNSA. The CDR3 region is CASSTTVNTEAFF. The CDR3 nucleotides are TGTGCCAGCAGCACCACAGTGAACACTGAAGCTTTCTTT.

This clone was seen a few times. The chain combines TRBV2 with TRBJ1-1; the D is unclear. The V gene's germline CDR1 is SNHLY and CDR2 FYNNEI. The CDR3 length is 12 residues. The V end was cut by 8 bases, the J end by 2 bases, with 9 bases between. Written as DNA, the CDR3 is TGTGCCAGCCGAGGGAGTAACACTGAAGCTTTCTTT. Translated, it gives CASRGSNTEAFF.

The CDR3 sequence: CASNYRENTGELFF. CDR3 DNA sequence: TGTGCCAGTAACTACAGGGAGAACACCGGGGAGCTGTTTTTT. The gene calls are TRBV19 and TRBJ2-2; D is perhaps TRBD1 (6 bases). CDR1 LNHDA and CDR2 SQIVND come from the germline V gene (reference sequence). V was shortened by 7 bases and J by 1 base, with 10 bases between the two germline ends. This CDR3 has 14 residues.

This clone was detected once. The rearrangement joins TRBV18 to TRBJ2-6; TRBD1 matches 7 bases. CDR1 is KGHSH, CDR2 LQKENI, per germline. The trim removed 3 bases at V and 0 bases at J, leaving 11 bases unmatched. This CDR3 comprises 19 residues. The CDR3 nucleotides are TGTGCCAGCTCACCCCGGACAGGCGCCTTTTCCTCTGGGGCCAACGTCCTGACTTTC. Its translation is CASSPRTGAFSSGANVLTF.

The CDR3 sequence: CASIAPTVRTEAFF. Written as DNA, the CDR3 is TGTGCCAGCATTGCCCCGACAGTCAGAACTGAAGCTTTCTTT. The rearrangement links TRBV6-1 to TRBJ1-1, with a possible D match to TRBD1 (5 bases). V was pared by 7 bases and J by 5 bases, with 17 bases between. In germline, CDR1 is MNHNS, CDR2 SASEGT. The CDR3 extends over 14 amino acids.

The chain employs TRBV7-9 and TRBJ2-3; TRBD1 might be the D (6 bases). Between the trimmed V and J ends, which lost 10 bases and 0 bases, there was a span of 20 bases. The germline V gene has CDR1 SEHNR and CDR2 FQNEAQ (reference sequence). The CDR3 is 16 amino acids. The CDR3 spells CATTTVTGPSTDTQYF. The CDR3, as DNA: TGTGCCACCACCACGGTAACAGGGCCTAGCACAGATACGCAGTATTTT.

The rearrangement links TRBV2 to TRBJ2-1, with D perhaps TRBD2 (6 bases). The germline V and J ends were trimmed by 6 bases and 0 bases, with 15 bases remaining between them. CDR1 and CDR2 (germline): SNHLY, FYNNEI. The CDR3 extends over 16 amino acids. This CDR3 is CASRKNSGTSYNEQFF. The CDR3 DNA follows: TGTGCCAGCAGAAAAAATAGCGGAACCTCCTACAATGAGCAGTTCTTC.